This note documents a single TCR beta chain sequence. The antigen remains unidentified. The sample is drawn from a study of shared clonotypes between healthy human individuals. Study-level background: Three plates each covered CD4 naive and memory; CD8 naive two, CD8 memory one.

Produced via immunoSEQ multiplex PCR; TCRdb's table is partial and in-frame only. The table records about a million clones, 70% to 85% of them present only once. Findings and caveats of the study: Naive subsets, compared against memory subsets, generally had larger estimated richness values.

The healthy adult donors were HIV-negative and reported no recent acute infections or vaccinations. V lost 6 bases and J lost 4; bases outside the gene matches: 8. This CDR3 comprises 14 residues. The germline V gene has CDR1 MNHEY and CDR2 SVGAGI. This chain links TRBV6-5 with TRBJ2-7; 8 nucleotides match TRBD1. The sequence was obtained from a man aged 18 to 35 in good health. Some clones in this sample may be carry-over from other donors' samples. The specimen sequenced was memory CD4+ T cells from PBMCs. Subset here: CD45RA-negative fraction. Here the CDR3 reads CASRRGQGGYEQYF. CDR3 DNA sequence: TGTGCCAGCAGACGTGGACAGGGAGGATACGAGCAGTACTTC.